This paragraph reports one TCR beta chain. As yet, its antigen is unknown. Germline CDR1 and CDR2: SQVTM and ANQGSEA. This CDR3 spans 11 amino acids. V gave up 7 bases and J gave up 7 bases, with 13 bases separating them. This record comes from a study of beta chain features in type 1 diabetes. Whole-study context: Across every sample, 107,917,701 sorted cells were examined in total.

General study findings and limits: Across all four CD4+ subsets, people with type 1 diabetes showed modestly shorter TCRB CDR3s.

Of the isolated RNA, all was reverse transcribed, and so the sequenced material was expressed TCRB transcripts. TCRdb keeps only in-frame clones here, not all; method: immunoSEQ multiplex PCR. The sample shows 200,000 to 250,000 clones, approximately 11% of them seen only once. What was sequenced was central memory CD4+ T cells from blood. This sequence originates from a man younger than 35 in good health. The V gene is TRBV29-1, the J gene TRBJ1-1; no definite D call. The CDR3 nucleotides read TGCAGCGCCGGAGCCGGAGGTGAAGCTTTCTTT. The encoded protein is CSAGAGGEAFF.